These 9 T cell receptor beta chains share one sample of origin, sequenced in a study of OX40 agonist ivuxolimab in advanced cancers. Sequencing was performed with immunoSEQ multiplex PCR; in TCRdb, only in-frame clones are kept and a portion is missing. The sample lists approximately 17,000 clones, just over 70% occurring once. Here the sequenced sample was CD4+ or CD8+ T cells sorted from blood, taken in a trial of the OX40 agonist ivuxolimab. These receptors were obtained from an adult with an advanced solid tumor such as melanoma, head and neck, liver or kidney cancer.

The chain links TRBV6-7 to TRBJ1-5; D might be TRBD1 (6 bases). TRBV6-7 is an ORF for which the function is uncertain. V shed 7 bases and J shed 4 bases, with 14 bases lying between them. The CDR3 runs 14 residues. Written as DNA, the CDR3 is TGTGCCAGCACCTTTAAGGGGGGGAATCAGCCCCAGCATTTT. Translated, it gives CASTFKGGNQPQHF.

The genes are TRBV27 and TRBJ1-5; D possibly corresponds to TRBD1 (6 bases). Trimming cost V 5 bases and J 4 bases, with 6 bases left between them. The CDR3 runs to 12 residues. The germline V gene encodes CDR1 MNHEY and CDR2 SMNVEV (reference sequence). The CDR3 coding sequence is TGTGCCAGCAGTCAGGGGAATCAGCCCCAGCATTTT. This encodes CASSQGNQPQHF.

This chain uses TRBV28 with TRBJ1-1, with D possibly matching TRBD1 (5 bases). CDR1 and CDR2 from the germline V gene are MDHEN and SYDVKM. V was clipped by 6 bases and J by 2 bases, with 10 bases between them. The CDR3 has 13 amino acids. The CDR3: CASSLDRNTEAFF. In DNA, the CDR3 is TGTGCCAGCAGCCTTGACAGAAACACTGAAGCTTTCTTT.

This chain uses TRBV11-2 with TRBJ2-7; D gene ambiguous. Germline V lookup: CDR1 SGHAT, CDR2 FQNNGV. This CDR3 comprises 12 residues. The V end lost 4 bases, the J end lost 5 bases, and 9 bases lay between the germline ends. The CDR3 loop is CASSYQPNEQYF. The CDR3 DNA follows: TGTGCCAGCAGCTACCAACCCAACGAGCAGTACTTC.

This chain joins TRBV19 and TRBJ1-1, with 10 positions matching TRBD1. The CDR3 extends over 12 amino acids. Germline trimming cut 6 bases from V and 5 bases from J; bases unmatched to any gene: 0. Germline-derived CDR1 and CDR2 are LNHDA and SQIVND (reference sequence). CDR3 DNA: TGTGCCAGTAGGGACAGGGGGACTGAAGCTTTCTTT. Protein product: CASRDRGTEAFF.

The V call is TRBV19, the J call TRBJ1-5; D may be TRBD1 (6 bases). CDR3 length: 14 amino acids. Trimming shortened V by 5 bases and J by 7 bases, and 15 bases separated the two germline ends. Germline V CDR1 and CDR2: LNHDA, SQIVND (reference sequence). The CDR3 sequence is CASSVLQGLQPQHF. The CDR3 region has the DNA TGTGCCAGTAGTGTATTACAGGGTTTGCAGCCCCAGCATTTT. Supplemented by reference TRBV19 and TRBJ1-5, the full variable domain reads DGGITQSPKYLFRKEGQNVTLSCEQNLNHDAMYWYRQDPGQGLRLIYYSQIVNDFQKGDIAEGYSVSREKKESFPLTVTSAQKNPTAFYLCASSVLQGLQPQHFGDGTRLSIL.

The V gene is TRBV5-4, the J gene TRBJ2-1, with D possibly TRBD2 on 6 matching bases. The V gene's germline CDR1 is SGHNT and CDR2 YYREEE (reference sequence). The CDR3 runs to 14 residues. The V and J ends lost 4 bases and 4 bases respectively, with 12 bases between them. This CDR3 reads CASSRGGEYNEQFF. The CDR3 DNA is TGTGCCAGCAGCCGCGGCGGGGAATACAATGAGCAGTTCTTC.

By sample fraction, this clone is medium-sized. J is TRBJ1-1 and V is TRBV7-9; D uncertain. Trimming left V 5 bases short and J 6 bases short, with 16 bases between. The CDR3 length is 14 residues. The V gene's germline CDR1 is SEHNR and CDR2 FQNEAQ (reference sequence). CDR3 bases: TGTGCCAGCAGCGAAACACTAAACGGCGCTGAAGCTTTCTTT. Protein: CASSETLNGAEAFF.

The rearrangement uses TRBV9 and TRBJ2-1; D may be TRBD1 or TRBD2 (6 bases each). This CDR3 spans 15 amino acids. V lost 4 bases and J lost 5, with 16 bases in between. Germline assignment: CDR1 SGDLS and CDR2 YYNGEE. Here the CDR3 DNA reads TGTGCCAGCAGCCTTGGACTGGGGGGCAACAATGAGCAGTTCTTC. Its protein product is CASSLGLGGNNEQFF.